These T cell receptor beta chains were read from a single sample in a study of blood T cells in healthy people across ages. Using its own MiXCR run on the 5' RACE reads, TCRdb lists one record per CDR3 protein. The sample consists of around 400,000 distinct CDR3 sequences, about 49% of them appearing once. What was sequenced was blood. These receptors came from a man aged 60-69 years in good health. The CDR3 runs from the conserved cysteine through the conserved F or W. The D gene is left open where the match is weak. Clone sizes are given selectively: once, few, many, or a class where the clone is expanded.

v_call,clone_size,d_call,j_call,cdr3_aa,cdr3_nt
TRBV20-1,-,-,TRBJ2-5,CSARGLAYEQYF,TGCAGTGCTAGAGGGCTAGCCTATGAGCAGTACTTC
TRBV20-1,few,-,TRBJ1-5,CSARQSSNQPQHF,TGCAGTGCTAGACAAAGTAGCAATCAGCCCCAGCATTTT
TRBV5-5,-,-,TRBJ2-7,CASQIQGEIYEQYF,TGTGCCAGCCAGATTCAGGGTGAAATCTACGAGCAGTACTTC
TRBV20-1,few,-,TRBJ2-6,CSANRDGANVLTF,TGCAGTGCTAACAGGGATGGGGCCAACGTCCTGACTTTC
TRBV29-1,-,TRBD2,TRBJ2-1,CSVGGTSGSSNEQFF,TGCAGCGTGGGTGGGACTAGCGGGAGTTCTAATGAGCAGTTCTTC
TRBV7-2,once,-,TRBJ1-1,CASSLRQGREAFF,TGTGCCAGCAGCCTCCGCCAGGGGCGCGAAGCTTTCTTT
TRBV5-1,-,-,TRBJ1-2,CASSSGSGAGYGYTF,TGCGCCAGCAGCTCTGGTTCAGGGGCTGGCTATGGCTACACCTTC
TRBV6-5,-,TRBD1,TRBJ1-2,CASSYRQGTGYGYTF,TGTGCCAGCAGTTACAGACAGGGAACGGGCTATGGCTACACCTTC
TRBV7-2,-,TRBD2,TRBJ2-7,CASSLVSREGEQYF,TGTGCCAGCAGCTTAGTTTCGCGGGAGGGCGAGCAGTACTTC
TRBV6-2/TRBV6-3,-,-,TRBJ1-2,CASSRPGTSVNYGYTF,TGTGCCAGCAGTCGCCCCGGGACATCAGTTAACTATGGCTACACCTTC
TRBV7-8,-,TRBD2,TRBJ2-1,CASSPLAGGTNEQFF,TGTGCCAGCAGCCCCCTAGCGGGGGGGACCAATGAGCAGTTCTTC
TRBV11-2,-,-,TRBJ2-5,CASSKNPGPSIGQETQYF,TGTGCCAGCAGCAAGAACCCCGGGCCATCGATAGGCCAAGAGACCCAGTACTTC
TRBV20-1,many,TRBD2,TRBJ2-7,CSANPGTSGSYEQYF,TGCAGTGCTAACCCGGGGACTAGCGGGAGCTACGAGCAGTACTTC
TRBV7-2,-,-,TRBJ1-4,CASSPRGPKLFF,TGTGCCAGCAGCCCGCGGGGGCCCAAACTGTTTTTT
TRBV20-1,many,TRBD2,TRBJ2-1,CSAREEGTSRYNEQFF,TGCAGTGCTAGAGAGGAGGGGACTAGCAGATACAATGAGCAGTTCTTC
TRBV4-3,once,TRBD1,TRBJ1-1,CASSQEGTGPTEAFF,TGCGCCAGCAGCCAAGAGGGGACAGGGCCCACTGAAGCTTTCTTT
TRBV28,few,-,TRBJ2-7,CASSIGKYEQYF,TGTGCCAGCAGTATAGGGAAGTACGAGCAGTACTTC
TRBV7-9,-,TRBD1,TRBJ2-1,CASSFRQGAGGAIDEQFF,TGTGCCAGCAGCTTCCGCCAGGGAGCAGGGGGCGCGATAGATGAGCAGTTCTTC
TRBV4-2,once,-,TRBJ1-1,CASSQEGLNTEAFF,TGTGCCAGCAGCCAAGAAGGGCTGAACACTGAAGCTTTCTTT
TRBV5-1,-,TRBD1,TRBJ1-6,CASSLKQGNSPLHF,TGCGCCAGCAGCTTGAAACAGGGGAACTCACCCCTCCACTTT
TRBV18,-,TRBD2,TRBJ2-7,CASSPLGLAGGKPYEQYF,TGTGCCAGCTCACCACTTGGACTAGCGGGAGGGAAACCCTACGAGCAGTACTTC
TRBV20-1,-,TRBD1,TRBJ2-1,CSARGGQGAGNEQFF,TGCAGTGCTAGGGGAGGACAGGGGGCAGGTAATGAGCAGTTCTTC
TRBV6-6,once,TRBD2,TRBJ2-5,CASSYSIGSGIYNEQYF,TGTGCCAGCAGTTACTCGATCGGTAGCGGGATTTACAATGAGCAGTACTTC
TRBV6-5,-,-,TRBJ1-6,CASRGPSSYNSPLHF,TGTGCCAGCAGGGGGCCGAGCTCCTATAATTCACCCCTCCACTTT
TRBV7-2,-,-,TRBJ2-1,CASSFRTGEQFF,TGTGCCAGCAGCTTCCGAACCGGTGAGCAGTTCTTC
TRBV20-1,once,TRBD2,TRBJ2-3,CSATQGLAGSVDTQYF,TGCAGTGCTACCCAGGGACTAGCGGGATCGGTGGATACGCAGTATTTT
TRBV24-1,-,TRBD1,TRBJ2-2,CATSMTGVGIGELFF,TGTGCCACCAGCATGACAGGGGTGGGGATCGGGGAGCTGTTTTTT
TRBV5-1,-,-,TRBJ1-1,CASRGGGVNTEAFF,TGCGCCAGCAGGGGCGGGGGCGTTAACACTGAAGCTTTCTTT
TRBV20-1,-,-,TRBJ1-2,CSARVGERDGGYTF,TGCAGTGCTAGAGTGGGGGAGAGGGACGGTGGCTACACCTTC
TRBV30,-,-,TRBJ2-7,CAWNRGGYEQYF,TGTGCCTGGAATAGGGGCGGGTACGAGCAGTACTTC
TRBV6-5,-,-,TRBJ1-1,CASRIIGVGTEAFF,TGTGCCAGCAGAATAATAGGGGTGGGCACTGAAGCTTTCTTT
TRBV18,-,-,TRBJ1-1,CASSPDMNTEAFF,TGTGCCAGCTCACCTGATATGAACACTGAAGCTTTCTTT
TRBV27,few,-,TRBJ2-7,CASSSRDTLSYEQYF,TGTGCCAGCAGTTCTCGGGACACCCTGTCCTACGAGCAGTACTTC
TRBV27,-,-,TRBJ2-7,CASSLGTPPFYEQYF,TGTGCCAGCAGTTTAGGGACCCCCCCGTTCTACGAGCAGTACTTC
TRBV4-3,many,-,TRBJ2-6,CASSQDRRGGEFSGANVLTF,TGCGCCAGCAGCCAAGATAGGCGCGGGGGCGAATTTTCTGGGGCCAACGTCCTGACTTTC
TRBV20-1,-,-,TRBJ2-1,CSAAPGPAVDEQFF,TGCAGTGCAGCTCCGGGGCCAGCCGTGGATGAGCAGTTCTTC
TRBV2,-,-,TRBJ2-5,CASSGQIQETQYF,TGTGCCAGCAGTGGACAGATCCAAGAGACCCAGTACTTC
TRBV29-1,few,-,TRBJ1-5,CSVGTGDGRNQPQHF,TGCAGCGTAGGGACGGGGGATGGGCGCAATCAGCCCCAGCATTTT
TRBV27,few,-,TRBJ2-1,CASSFTQSFYNEQFF,TGTGCCAGCAGTTTTACACAGTCTTTCTACAATGAGCAGTTCTTC
TRBV5-1,few,TRBD1,TRBJ2-1,CASSLRGQGNEQFF,TGCGCCAGCAGCTTGAGGGGACAGGGGAATGAGCAGTTCTTC
TRBV25-1,many,TRBD1,TRBJ2-7,CASSEDRGTYEQYF,TGTGCCAGCAGTGAGGACAGGGGGACCTACGAGCAGTACTTC
TRBV29-1,-,-,TRBJ2-3,CSVILGSLGADTQYF,TGCAGCGTTATTTTGGGCAGTCTCGGGGCAGATACGCAGTATTTT
TRBV28,-,-,TRBJ2-5,CASSLGAWGETQYF,TGTGCCAGCAGTTTAGGAGCATGGGGGGAGACCCAGTACTTC
TRBV15,-,-,TRBJ2-6,CATSRVGSGANVLTF,TGTGCCACCAGCAGAGTAGGGTCTGGGGCCAACGTCCTGACTTTC
TRBV6-1,-,-,TRBJ2-7,CASSEYYTYEQYF,TGTGCCAGCAGTGAATATTATACCTACGAGCAGTACTTC
TRBV11-2,many,TRBD2,TRBJ2-1,CASSLIAGGYNEQFF,TGTGCCAGCAGCCTTATAGCGGGAGGGTACAATGAGCAGTTCTTC
TRBV6-1,-,-,TRBJ2-3,CASSEGLGQRRTDTQYF,TGTGCCAGCAGTGAAGGGTTAGGACAGAGGCGCACAGATACGCAGTATTTT
TRBV25-1,few,TRBD1,TRBJ2-1,CASSEPGTGIHEQFF,TGTGCCAGCAGTGAGCCTGGGACAGGGATCCATGAGCAGTTCTTC